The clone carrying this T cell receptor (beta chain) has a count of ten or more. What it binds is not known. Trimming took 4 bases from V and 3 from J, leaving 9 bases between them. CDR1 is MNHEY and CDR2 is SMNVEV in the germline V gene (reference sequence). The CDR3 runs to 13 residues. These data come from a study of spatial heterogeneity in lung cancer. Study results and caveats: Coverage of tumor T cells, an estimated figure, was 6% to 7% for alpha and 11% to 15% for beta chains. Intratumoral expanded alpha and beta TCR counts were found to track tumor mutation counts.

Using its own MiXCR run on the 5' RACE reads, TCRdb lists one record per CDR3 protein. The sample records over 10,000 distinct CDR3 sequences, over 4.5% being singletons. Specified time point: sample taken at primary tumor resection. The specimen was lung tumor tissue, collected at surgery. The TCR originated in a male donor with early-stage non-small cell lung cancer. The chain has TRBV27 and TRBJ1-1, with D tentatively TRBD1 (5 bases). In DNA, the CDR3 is TGTGCCAGCAGTTACCGGGGCGACACTGAAGCTTTCTTT. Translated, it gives CASSYRGDTEAFF.